This passage covers 24 T cell receptor beta chains from one sample sequenced in a study of blood T cells in healthy people across ages. A sample-barcoded 5' primer and a J-beta primer mix were used in a second PCR of about 6 to 12 cycles. Via MiXCR, TCRdb re-called the 5' RACE reads, giving one row per CDR3 protein. The sample holds 800,000 to 950,000 distinct CDR3 sequences; 25% to 35% are singletons and the top ten take 10%. The sample was also reused in another study, on T cells of mothers and their children.

The sequenced sample was blood. The receptor source for this set is a woman aged 35 to 49 in good health.

The chain uses TRBV11-2 and TRBJ2-1, with 8 bases lining up with TRBD2. Trimming at V came to 1 base and at J to 4 bases, leaving 6 bases not matched to a gene. This CDR3 comprises 16 residues. Looked up from germline, CDR1 is SGHAT and CDR2 is FQNNGV. The CDR3 sequence: CASSLGRGGMYNEQFF. CDR3 coding DNA: TGTGCCAGCAGCTTAGGTCGGGGGGGCATGTACAATGAGCAGTTCTTC.

J is TRBJ1-1 and V is TRBV18; D may be TRBD1 (6 bases). Trimming stripped 2 bases from V and 2 bases from J, with 9 bases between. The CDR3 is 14 amino acids. In germline, CDR1 is KGHSH, CDR2 LQKENI. The CDR3 DNA sequence: TGTGCCAGCTCACCATCAGGGGCTAACACTGAAGCTTTCTTT. As protein: CASSPSGANTEAFF.

This clonotype has a count of ten or more. The V and J genes are TRBV7-2 and TRBJ2-1, with 11 bases matching TRBD2. The CDR3 is made up of 16 amino acids. V lost 6 bases, J lost 3 bases, and 7 bases stayed unmatched. Germline CDR1 and CDR2: SGHTA and FQGNSA. In DNA, the CDR3 is TGTGCCAGCAGATTTTCCGGGACTAGCGGCTACAATGAGCAGTTCTTC. Amino acids: CASRFSGTSGYNEQFF.

The J gene is TRBJ1-1, the V gene TRBV20-1; TRBD1 might be the D (5 bases). V was shortened by 2 bases and J by 4 bases, with 14 bases between the two germline ends. Germline V lookup: CDR1 DFQATT, CDR2 SNEGSKA (reference sequence). This CDR3 has 14 amino acids. The DNA for the CDR3 is TGCAGTGCTAGAATCCCGTACGGGGGCACTGAAGCTTTCTTT. Translation: CSARIPYGGTEAFF.

The DNA for the CDR3 is TGTGCCAGCAGCCAATCAGGGGTTCGCAATCAGCCCCAGCATTTT. Amino acids: CASSQSGVRNQPQHF. The V and J genes are TRBV16 and TRBJ1-5, with TRBD1 as a possible D gene (5 bases). Per germline, CDR1 KGHSY and CDR2 FQNENV. V lost 0 bases and J lost 2, with 8 bases in between. The CDR3 consists of 15 residues.

The sample holds a few counts of this clonotype. One end of the junction is discordant with germline, which a read error may explain. The chain uses TRBV4-1 and TRBJ2-5; 9 positions agree with TRBD1. This CDR3 region has 15 residues. From germline, CDR1 is MGHRA and CDR2 YSYEKL. CDR3 amino acids: CAGSQEGQGWATQYF. The CDR3, as DNA: TGCGCCGGCAGCCAAGAGGGACAGGGATGGGCGACCCAGTACTTC.

The chain carries TRBV9 and TRBJ1-2; the D is unclear. This CDR3 comprises 14 residues. CDR1 and CDR2 (germline): SGDLS, YYNGEE. Trimming cost V 3 bases and J 4 bases, with 13 bases left between them. The CDR3 region has the DNA TGTGCCAGCAGCGGGACCCCCGAGGGCTATGGCTACACCTTC. Protein: CASSGTPEGYGYTF.

This clonotype was counted many times. The gene calls are TRBV14 and TRBJ2-7, with D possibly called TRBD1 or TRBD2 (5 bases each). The germline V and J ends were trimmed by 1 base and 2 bases, with 12 bases remaining between them. The CDR3 totals 15 residues. Germline-derived CDR1 and CDR2 are SGHDN and FVKESK. CDR3 sequence reads: CASSQASLGAYEQYF. CDR3 bases: TGTGCCAGCAGCCAAGCGTCCCTGGGGGCCTACGAGCAGTACTTC. The whole variable domain, remainder taken from reference TRBV14 and TRBJ2-7, is EAGVTQFPSHSVIEKGQTVTLRCDPISGHDNLYWYRRVMGKEIKFLLHFVKESKQDESGMPNNRFLAERTGGTYSTLKVQPAELEDSGVYFCASSQASLGAYEQYFGPGTRLTVT.

This clonotype was seen more than once but under ten times. The chain carries TRBV11-2 and TRBJ1-4; TRBD1 matches 7 bases. The ends lost 5 bases at V and 3 bases at J; junction bases unmatched: 6. Germline values: CDR1 SGHAT, CDR2 FQNNGV. The CDR3 extends over 15 amino acids. In nucleotides, the CDR3 is TGTGCCAGCAGCCCCAGGGGGGGGGCTAATGAAAAACTGTTTTTT. Translated: CASSPRGGANEKLFF.

V and J are TRBV19 and TRBJ1-2; the D gene is possibly TRBD1 (5 bases). The CDR3 loop spans 13 amino acids. V was shortened by 5 bases and J by 8 bases, with 15 bases between the two germline ends. Germline CDR1 reads LNHDA; CDR2 reads SQIVND (reference sequence). The CDR3 reads CASSEIPGSGYTF. The CDR3 DNA follows: TGTGCCAGTAGTGAGATCCCAGGGTCAGGCTACACCTTC. Full variable domain (rest looked up from reference TRBV19 and TRBJ1-2): DGGITQSPKYLFRKEGQNVTLSCEQNLNHDAMYWYRQDPGQGLRLIYYSQIVNDFQKGDIAEGYSVSREKKESFPLTVTSAQKNPTAFYLCASSEIPGSGYTFGSGTRLTVV.

This clonotype showed up many times. J is TRBJ1-2 and V is TRBV6-1; D ambiguous. This CDR3 comprises 14 residues. With 8 bases removed from V and 4 bases from J, the gap between germline ends came to 17 bases. Germline V CDR1 and CDR2: MNHNS, SASEGT. The CDR3 sequence is CASQFDTGGYGYTF. CDR3 coding DNA: TGTGCCAGCCAATTCGACACCGGAGGCTATGGCTACACCTTC.

The chain joins TRBV12-3 or TRBV12-4 to TRBJ2-1; D is perhaps TRBD1 (7 bases). This CDR3 region has 15 residues. Trimming stripped 6 bases from V and 7 bases from J, with 19 bases between. Here the CDR3 reads CASSPAGRGENEQFF. CDR3 nucleotides: TGTGCCAGCAGCCCTGCTGGCAGGGGGGAGAATGAGCAGTTCTTC.

This clonotype was observed once. This sequence may be a read error, since a much larger clone differs from it by one base. The chain joins TRBV6-5 to TRBJ2-1, with D possibly matching TRBD1 (6 bases). The J call is uncertain, as TRBJ2-7 better fits the DNA end. CDR3 length equals 14 residues. Germline V CDR1 and CDR2: MNHEY, SVGAGI. CDR3 amino acids: CASSSAQGRVEQYF. CDR3 DNA: TGTGCCAGCAGTTCCGCACAGGGTAGGGTCGAGCAGTACTTC.

The chain has TRBV20-1 and TRBJ1-2; TRBD1 aligns across 8 bases. CDR1 and CDR2 (germline): DFQATT, SNEGSKA (reference sequence). V trimming: 3 bases; J trimming: 1 base; junction bases outside the gene matches: 4. The length of the CDR3 is 14 residues. CDR3 nucleotide sequence: TGCAGTGCTAGTAGGACAGGGAGTAACTATGGCTACACCTTC. Encoded protein: CSASRTGSNYGYTF.

The V and J genes are TRBV5-5 and TRBJ1-5; TRBD1 aligns across 7 bases. This CDR3 is 15 amino acids long. Looked up from germline, CDR1 is SGHKS and CDR2 is YYEKEE (reference sequence). Unmatched junction bases numbered 8, after V lost 4 bases and J lost 4 bases. In nucleotides, the CDR3 is TGTGCCAGCAGCGTGACAGGGACTAATAATCAGCCCCAGCATTTT. This translates into CASSVTGTNNQPQHF.

This clonotype has only a few counts. This chain connects TRBV7-8 to TRBJ2-7, with 12 positions matching TRBD2. The germline gives CDR1 SGHVS, CDR2 FQNEAQ. CDR3 length: 16 residues. The ends lost 5 bases at V and 7 bases at J; junction bases unmatched: 12. The CDR3, as DNA: TGTGCCAGCAGCCTTACGACTAGCGGGGGATACAATGAGCAGTACTTC. Translated: CASSLTTSGGYNEQYF.

This clonotype was picked up many times. The rearrangement links TRBV20-1 to TRBJ2-7, with a possible D match to TRBD1 (5 bases). The ends were cut back, 1 base at V and 7 bases at J, with 20 bases in the middle. Looked up from germline, CDR1 is DFQATT and CDR2 is SNEGSKA (reference sequence). There are 15 residues in the CDR3. The CDR3 DNA is TGCAGTGCTAGAGCCGACAGCTTCAGTTCAGGGGAGCAGTACTTC. Amino acid sequence: CSARADSFSSGEQYF.

This chain uses TRBV4-3 with TRBJ2-1; 9 bases match TRBD1. V trimming: 4 bases; J trimming: 4 bases; junction bases outside the gene matches: 2. Germline CDR1 is LGHNA and CDR2 is YSLEER. The CDR3 sequence is 14 residues long. In nucleotides, the CDR3 is TGCGCCAGCAGCCGGGACAGGGTATACAATGAGCAGTTCTTC. This codes for CASSRDRVYNEQFF.

The chain is built from TRBV10-3 and TRBJ2-1, with D possibly called TRBD1 or TRBD2 (5 bases each). Germline V gene lookup returns CDR1 ENHRY and CDR2 SYGVKD. Between the trimmed V and J ends, which lost 4 bases and 3 bases, there was a span of 10 bases. The CDR3 has 14 amino acids. For the CDR3, the DNA is TGTGCCATCAGTGCCCGGGACGGCTACAATGAGCAGTTCTTC. Protein sequence: CAISARDGYNEQFF.

This clonotype was picked up one time. The junction and the germline gene differ at one end; a read error may be behind it. The J gene is TRBJ1-2, the V gene TRBV5-1; maybe TRBD1 (6 bases). CDR3 length: 15 residues. Per the germline V gene, CDR1 is SGHRS and CDR2 is YFSETQ. CDR3 protein: CVSTSTSAGGDGYTF. Here the CDR3 DNA reads TGCGTCAGCACCTCTACCTCAGCGGGGGGCGACGGCTACACCTTC.

Only a few counts were recorded for this clonotype. CDR3 coding DNA: TGTGCCAGCAGCTCGAAGACAGATACGCAGTATTTT. It yields the protein CASSSKTDTQYF. The chain carries TRBV7-3 and TRBJ2-3; no firm D call. Germline V gene sequence: CDR1 SGHTA, CDR2 FQGTGA. The CDR3 runs to 12 residues. The V end was cut by 4 bases, the J end by 3 bases, with 5 bases between.

The chain employs TRBV2 and TRBJ2-2, with D hard to call. In germline, CDR1 is SNHLY, CDR2 FYNNEI. V was pared by 7 bases and J by 7 bases, with 13 bases between. The CDR3 contains 13 residues. CDR3 DNA: TGTGCCAGCAAGGAACTTAGTAGCGGGGAGCTGTTTTTT. This sequence encodes CASKELSSGELFF.

The chain combines TRBV12-3 or TRBV12-4 with TRBJ1-2, with TRBD1 matching over 7 bases. The CDR3 is made up of 15 amino acids. Unmatched junction bases numbered 10, after V lost 5 bases and J lost 4 bases. CDR3 nucleotides: TGTGCCAGCAGTCCGACGACAGGGCAGAGCTATGGCTACACCTTC. It translates to CASSPTTGQSYGYTF.

This clonotype has a handful of counts. This chain links TRBV10-3 with TRBJ2-7; tentatively, D is TRBD2 (5 bases). V lost 5 bases and J 2 bases, leaving 7 bases between the germline ends. The CDR3 has 12 residues. From germline, CDR1 is ENHRY and CDR2 SYGVKD. In DNA, the CDR3 is TGTGCCATCAGTCCCGGGACCTACGAGCAGTACTTC. Its protein product is CAISPGTYEQYF.